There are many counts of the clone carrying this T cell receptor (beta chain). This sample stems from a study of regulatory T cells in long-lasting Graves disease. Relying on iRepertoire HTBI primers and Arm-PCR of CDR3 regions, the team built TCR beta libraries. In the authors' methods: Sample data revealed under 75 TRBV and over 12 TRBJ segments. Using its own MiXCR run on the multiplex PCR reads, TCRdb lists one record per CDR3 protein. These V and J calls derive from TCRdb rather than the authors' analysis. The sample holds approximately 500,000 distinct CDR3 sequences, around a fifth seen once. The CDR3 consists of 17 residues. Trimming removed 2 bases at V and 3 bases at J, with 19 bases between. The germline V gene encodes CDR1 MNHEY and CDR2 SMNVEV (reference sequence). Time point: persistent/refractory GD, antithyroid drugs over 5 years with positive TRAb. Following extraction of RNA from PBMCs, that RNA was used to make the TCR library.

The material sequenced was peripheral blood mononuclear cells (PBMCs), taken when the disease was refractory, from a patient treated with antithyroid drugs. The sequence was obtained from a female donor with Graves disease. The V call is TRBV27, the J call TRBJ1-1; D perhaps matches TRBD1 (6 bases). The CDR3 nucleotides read TGTGCCAGCAGTTTAATCCCCCCCGACACAGGGCACACTGAAGCTTTCTTT. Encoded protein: CASSLIPPDTGHTEAFF.